The 29 T cell receptor beta chains below come from one sample, sequenced in a study of beta chain features in type 1 diabetes. Of the isolated RNA, all was reverse transcribed, and so the sequenced material was expressed TCRB transcripts. Using immunoSEQ multiplex PCR, the repertoire was profiled, and TCRdb retains in-frame clones only, with some absent. The sample carries 200,000 to 250,000 clones, roughly 11% recorded once. The sequencing input was central memory CD4+ T cells from blood. These receptor sequences come from a man aged 18 to 35 in good health.

This clone was seen more than once but under ten times. The same CDR3 also results from other DNA sequences found in this sample. The genes are TRBV11-2 and TRBJ2-1; D remains unclear. CDR1 and CDR2 from the germline V gene are SGHAT and FQNNGV. The CDR3 totals 13 residues. V dropped 1 base and J dropped 5 bases, with 6 bases sitting between them. CDR3 coding DNA: TGTGCCAGCAGCTTAGGGCGAAACAATGAGCAGTTCTTC. Its protein product is CASSLGRNNEQFF.

This clone showed up just a few times. The chain joins TRBV4-2 to TRBJ2-2; D is possibly TRBD2 (5 bases). Trimming shortened V by 3 bases and J by 2 bases, and 13 bases separated the two germline ends. CDR3 size: 16 residues. The germline gives CDR1 LGHNA, CDR2 YNFKEQ. CDR3 nucleotides: TGTGCCAGCAGCCAGACACTGCGGGCTAACACCGGGGAGCTGTTTTTT. Its protein product is CASSQTLRANTGELFF.

The V and J genes are TRBV27 and TRBJ2-4; no reliable D call. V shed 6 bases and J shed 2 bases, with 14 bases lying between them. The CDR3 runs 15 residues. Germline-derived CDR1 and CDR2 are MNHEY and SMNVEV (reference sequence). The CDR3: CASSRETRSKNIQYF. CDR3 sequence (DNA): TGTGCCAGCAGCCGAGAGACACGTTCCAAAAACATTCAGTACTTC.

This clone was recorded a few times. CDR3 nucleotides: TGCAGTGCACCAAATCGTGGCTACACCTTC. Its translation is CSAPNRGYTF. This sequence joins TRBV20-1 and TRBJ1-2, with D unclear. Germline CDR1 DFQATT, CDR2 SNEGSKA (reference sequence). The V and J ends lost 6 bases and 7 bases respectively, with 9 bases between them. The CDR3 is 10 amino acids.

CDR3 loop: CASSTKGGAGGERTDTQYF. The CDR3 DNA sequence: TGTGCCAGCAGCACCAAAGGGGGGGCCGGAGGGGAGCGCACAGATACGCAGTATTTT. The rearrangement joins TRBV7-9 to TRBJ2-3; D is possibly TRBD2 (7 bases). Trimming shortened V by 5 bases and J by 1 base, and 25 bases separated the two germline ends. The CDR3 spans 19 residues. Germline V gives CDR1 SEHNR, CDR2 FQNEAQ (reference sequence).

A few counts support this clone. The rearrangement joins TRBV5-1 to TRBJ2-3, with 9 bases aligning to TRBD1. Germline V gene data show CDR1 as SGHRS and CDR2 as YFSETQ. The trim removed 4 bases at V and 5 bases at J, leaving 11 bases unmatched. The CDR3 is 16 residues long. This CDR3 is CASSRRTGAGGDTQYF. The CDR3 coding sequence is TGCGCCAGCAGCCGAAGGACAGGGGCTGGGGGAGATACGCAGTATTTT.

In its sample, this clone was seen a few times. CDR3 protein: CSVPTSGSNEQFF. The CDR3 coding sequence is TGCAGCGTGCCGACTAGCGGGAGCAATGAGCAGTTCTTC. This chain joins TRBV29-1 and TRBJ2-1, with TRBD2 matching 12 bases. Germline V gives CDR1 SQVTM, CDR2 ANQGSEA. The CDR3 contains 13 residues. The V gene end was trimmed by 6 bases and the J gene end by 6 bases; junction bases not matched to a gene: 3.

This clone was seen more than once but under ten times. The genes are TRBV7-9 and TRBJ2-5; D may be TRBD2 (6 bases). This CDR3 has 14 amino acids. Looked up from germline, CDR1 is SEHNR and CDR2 is FQNEAQ (reference sequence). The ends were cut back, 0 bases at V and 2 bases at J, with 7 bases in the middle. CDR3 DNA sequence: TGTGCCAGCAGCTTAGCACTAGCTCAAGAGACCCAGTACTTC. This encodes CASSLALAQETQYF.

The chain links TRBV2 to TRBJ2-3, with 7 bases fitting TRBD1. The CDR3 is 14 residues long. From germline, CDR1 is SNHLY and CDR2 FYNNEI. The trim removed 8 bases at V and 6 bases at J, leaving 11 bases unmatched. CDR3 protein: CASAGTATPDTQYF. Here the CDR3 DNA reads TGTGCCAGCGCCGGGACAGCCACCCCCGATACGCAGTATTTT. Full variable domain (outside the CDR3, taken from reference TRBV2 and TRBJ2-3): EPEVTQTPSHQVTQMGQEVILRCVPISNHLYFYWYRQILGQKVEFLVSFYNNEISEKSEIFDDQFSVERPDGSNFTLKIRSTKLEDSAMYFCASAGTATPDTQYFGPGTRLTVL.

This clone was recorded a few times. This rearrangement joins TRBV15 to TRBJ2-5; a possible D gene is TRBD2 (5 bases). Trimming pared 4 bases from V and 4 bases from J, leaving 22 bases between. The V gene's germline CDR1 is LNHNV and CDR2 YYDKDF (reference sequence). This CDR3 is 17 amino acids long. Here the CDR3 DNA reads TGTGCCACCAGCACACTCTTACCGGGCTCGAGCGGAGAGACCCAGTACTTC. This encodes CATSTLLPGSSGETQYF.

V usage is TRBV4-3 and J usage is TRBJ2-3, with a weak D call TRBD2 (5 bases). CDR1 and CDR2 (germline): LGHNA, YSLEER. V gave up 0 bases and J gave up 2 bases, with 12 bases separating them. This CDR3 is built from 16 residues. The CDR3 DNA reads TGCGCCAGCAGCCAAGAGGGCAGCGGCCCCACAGATACGCAGTATTTT. Translated: CASSQEGSGPTDTQYF.

The chain joins TRBV2 to TRBJ2-7; D possibly corresponds to TRBD2 (6 bases). Germline assignment: CDR1 SNHLY and CDR2 FYNNEI. The CDR3 contains 16 residues. V was pared by 7 bases and J by 1 base, with 20 bases between. For the CDR3, the DNA is TGTGCCAGCAAAGGGACTGCCACTAGCCTTTCCTACGAGCAGTACTTC. Translating it yields CASKGTATSLSYEQYF. The full variable domain, in which reference TRBV2 and TRBJ2-7 provide the parts outside the CDR3, is EPEVTQTPSHQVTQMGQEVILRCVPISNHLYFYWYRQILGQKVEFLVSFYNNEISEKSEIFDDQFSVERPDGSNFTLKIRSTKLEDSAMYFCASKGTATSLSYEQYFGPGTRLTVT.

This clone was picked up a small number of times. CDR3 coding DNA: TGTGCCACCAGCAGAGAAAGCCGGCAGCCCCAGCATTTT. Protein product: CATSRESRQPQHF. The chain carries TRBV15 and TRBJ1-5; no definite D call. Between the trimmed V and J ends, which lost 0 bases and 7 bases, there was a span of 7 bases. The germline V gene encodes CDR1 LNHNV and CDR2 YYDKDF (reference sequence). The CDR3 is made up of 13 amino acids.

The table lists this clone with a few counts. This chain links TRBV30 with TRBJ2-7; D is uncertain. The V gene lost 5 bases and the J gene lost 3 bases, with 5 bases spanning the gap. In germline, CDR1 is GTSNPN, CDR2 SVGIG (reference sequence). The CDR3 totals 10 residues. The CDR3 region is CAWGNYEQYF. In nucleotides, the CDR3 is TGTGCCTGGGGGAACTACGAGCAGTACTTC.

The chain employs TRBV29-1 and TRBJ1-2; 10 bases agree with TRBD1. The trim removed 2 bases at V and 4 bases at J, leaving 7 bases unmatched. The CDR3 contains 15 residues. Germline-derived CDR1 and CDR2 are SQVTM and ANQGSEA. For the CDR3, the DNA is TGCAGCGTTGAATTTGACAGGGGGCGAAGCTATGGCTACACCTTC. Amino acids: CSVEFDRGRSYGYTF.

The chain recombines TRBV29-1 with TRBJ1-1; D gene ambiguous. The CDR3 is 14 residues long. Per the germline V gene, CDR1 is SQVTM and CDR2 is ANQGSEA. V was cut by 3 bases and J by 6 bases, with 17 bases left in between. CDR3 region: CSVDNGLLDSEAFF. Written as DNA, the CDR3 is TGCAGCGTTGATAATGGCCTCCTGGACTCTGAAGCTTTCTTT.

V usage is TRBV5-1 and J usage is TRBJ2-5; D gene ambiguous. The CDR3 loop spans 14 amino acids. Looked up from germline, CDR1 is SGHRS and CDR2 is YFSETQ. Deletions cut 0 bases from V and 1 base from J, with 7 bases between. In DNA, the CDR3 is TGCGCCAGCAGCTTGGATCCTAGCCAAGAGACCCAGTACTTC. Translated, it gives CASSLDPSQETQYF.

The V call is TRBV19, the J call TRBJ2-4, with 9 positions matching TRBD1. Unmatched junction bases numbered 7, after V lost 5 bases and J lost 11 bases. Germline CDR1 and CDR2: LNHDA and SQIVND (reference sequence). The CDR3 extends over 13 amino acids. The CDR3 DNA reads as TGTGCCAGTAGTCTTCAGGACAGGGGCTTTCAGTACTTC. This gives the protein CASSLQDRGFQYF.

In this sample, this clone turned up a few times. The chain is built from TRBV30 and TRBJ1-5; D is uncertain. V shed 1 base and J shed 4 bases, with 8 bases lying between them. Germline V gives CDR1 GTSNPN, CDR2 SVGIG (reference sequence). The CDR3 has 13 amino acids. The CDR3 nucleotides read TGTGCCTGGAGTGAAGGTTTAAATCAGCCCCAGCATTTT. It codes for CAWSEGLNQPQHF.

The chain uses TRBV9 and TRBJ2-1; D not certain. The CDR3 has 15 amino acids. Trimming stripped 1 base from V and 0 bases from J, with 8 bases between. Germline V lookup: CDR1 SGDLS, CDR2 YYNGEE. CDR3 sequence: CASSVSPSSYNEQFF. As DNA, the CDR3 is TGTGCCAGCAGCGTATCCCCGAGCTCCTACAATGAGCAGTTCTTC.

DNA of the CDR3: TGTGCCAGCAGCCCAGGGACCACAGATACGCAGTATTTT. Translated, it gives CASSPGTTDTQYF. V gene TRBV4-2 combines with J gene TRBJ2-3, with D perhaps matching TRBD1 or TRBD2 (5 bases each). V lost 4 bases, J lost 2 bases, and 7 bases lay in between. Per germline, CDR1 LGHNA and CDR2 YNFKEQ. The CDR3 spans 13 residues.

In this sample, this clone turned up many times. The gene calls are TRBV6-1 and TRBJ2-4; D is unresolved. Germline values: CDR1 MNHNS, CDR2 SASEGT. V was shortened by 2 bases and J by 4 bases, with 15 bases between the two germline ends. This CDR3 is built from 16 residues. CDR3 in amino acids: CASSELGTPEKNIQYF. For the CDR3, the DNA is TGTGCCAGCAGTGAACTGGGAACCCCGGAGAAAAACATTCAGTACTTC.

This clone was counted a few times. Other DNA sequences in this sample translate to the same CDR3. The chain has TRBV7-3 and TRBJ2-3, with a possible D match to TRBD2 (5 bases). The CDR3 extends over 14 amino acids. CDR1 SGHTA and CDR2 FQGTGA come from the germline V gene. Trimming removed 5 bases from V and 2 bases from J, with 11 bases in between. CDR3 in DNA: TGTGCCAGCAGCCTCGGACTTTCCACAGATACGCAGTATTTT. Translated, it gives CASSLGLSTDTQYF.

The chain carries TRBV5-1 and TRBJ1-1; D might be TRBD1 (6 bases). CDR3 size: 11 residues. V was shortened by 5 bases and J by 7 bases, with 9 bases between the two germline ends. Germline values: CDR1 SGHRS, CDR2 YFSETQ. The CDR3: CASRLQGEAFF. CDR3 in DNA: TGCGCCAGCAGGTTACAGGGTGAAGCTTTCTTT.

This clone was recorded at least ten times. The V gene is TRBV7-9, the J gene TRBJ2-7, with D possibly matching TRBD2 (5 bases). The CDR3 has 16 amino acids. In germline, CDR1 is SEHNR, CDR2 FQNEAQ (reference sequence). Trimming left V 5 bases short and J 5 bases short, with 22 bases between. In DNA, the CDR3 is TGTGCCAGCAGCCCCGGCAAACTCGAGGGAGCCCACGAGCAGTACTTC. This codes for CASSPGKLEGAHEQYF.

This clone came up many times. This chain connects TRBV5-4 to TRBJ2-5, with TRBD1 identical over 8 bases. In germline, CDR1 is SGHNT, CDR2 YYREEE (reference sequence). J gave up 4 bases and V 4 bases, and 6 bases lay outside the gene matches. CDR3 size: 14 residues. DNA for the CDR3: TGTGCCAGCAGCCTTCAGGGGGCCGGAGAGACCCAGTACTTC. Translation: CASSLQGAGETQYF.

In its sample, this clone was seen a few times. The chain has TRBV5-4 and TRBJ2-1; 7 bases fit TRBD2. The CDR3 extends over 14 amino acids. The germline V gene encodes CDR1 SGHNT and CDR2 YYREEE (reference sequence). V lost 8 bases, J lost 6 bases, and 11 bases stayed unmatched. The CDR3 loop reads CASRRSGVTNEQFF. CDR3 coding DNA: TGTGCCAGTCGCCGCAGCGGGGTGACCAATGAGCAGTTCTTC.

A word on this clone: This CDR3 is also generated by other DNA sequences in the sample. The V gene is TRBV15, the J gene TRBJ2-3, with D uncertain. The CDR3 covers 13 residues. Trimming stripped 0 bases from V and 2 bases from J, with 3 bases between. The V gene's germline CDR1 is LNHNV and CDR2 YYDKDF (reference sequence). CDR3 protein: CATSREVTDTQYF. CDR3 bases: TGTGCCACCAGCAGAGAAGTCACAGATACGCAGTATTTT.

The CDR3 spells CASSLGQGKPYEQYF. The CDR3 bases are TGTGCCAGCAGCCTCGGACAGGGTAAGCCCTACGAGCAGTACTTC. This rearrangement joins TRBV6-6 to TRBJ2-7; TRBD1 matches at 8 bases. Germline V CDR1 and CDR2: MNHNY, SVGAGI (reference sequence). The CDR3 spans 15 residues. V was pared by 6 bases and J by 2 bases, with 9 bases of the junction left unmatched.